This is a list of T cell receptor beta chains from one sample in a study of cytomegalovirus exposure and HLA in healthy donors. Sequencing used immunoSEQ multiplex PCR; TCRdb keeps in-frame clones, though not all of them. The table lists around 200,000 clones, around 81% of them singletons, with approximately 10% in the top ten. Sample: PBMCs. These TCRs come from a woman aged 50 to 65 in good health and CMV-seropositive. The CDR3 runs from the conserved cysteine through the conserved F or W. D genes are given only for firm matches. Clone sizes are given selectively: once, few, many, or a class where the clone is expanded.

clone_size | j_call | d_call | v_call | cdr3_aa | cdr3_nt
NA | TRBJ2-2 | NA | TRBV5-4 | CASSYRGLSGELFF | TGTGCCAGCAGCTACAGAGGGTTGAGCGGGGAGCTGTTTTTT
few | TRBJ1-2 | NA | TRBV28 | CASSLGFRGSGYGYTF | TGTGCCAGCAGTTTAGGGTTCCGGGGTTCTGGCTATGGCTACACCTTC
NA | TRBJ2-3 | NA | TRBV10-3 | CAISEPGNLSDTQYF | TGTGCCATCAGTGAGCCAGGGAATCTCTCAGATACGCAGTATTTT
NA | TRBJ2-1 | NA | TRBV19 | CASSTLSGLTYNEQFF | TGTGCCAGTAGTACCCTTAGCGGACTAACCTACAATGAGCAGTTCTTC
NA | TRBJ1-5 | NA | TRBV27 | CASSWNSPYQPQHF | TGTGCCAGCAGTTGGAACAGCCCTTATCAGCCCCAGCATTTT
NA | TRBJ2-1 | TRBD1 | TRBV19 | CASSFGQGENEQFF | TGTGCCAGTAGTTTCGGACAGGGTGAAAATGAGCAGTTCTTC
few | TRBJ1-5 | NA | TRBV6-6 | CASRSGGGQPQHF | TGTGCCAGCAGGTCCGGGGGTGGTCAGCCCCAGCATTTT
once | TRBJ2-3 | NA | TRBV6-1 | CASRWRGSTDTQYF | TGTGCCAGCAGATGGCGGGGCAGCACAGATACGCAGTATTTT
NA | TRBJ1-5 | NA | TRBV4-1 | CASSQDVAGRVAQPQHF | TGCGCCAGCAGCCAAGATGTAGCAGGGAGGGTCGCTCAGCCCCAGCATTTT
NA | TRBJ2-7 | NA | TRBV4-2 | CASSQVQGGHEQYF | TGTGCCAGCAGCCAAGTTCAGGGGGGCCACGAGCAGTACTTC
few | TRBJ1-1 | NA | TRBV2 | CASSGAQAVGEAFF | TGTGCCAGCAGTGGGGCCCAGGCCGTGGGTGAAGCTTTCTTT
NA | TRBJ2-5 | TRBD1 | TRBV11-2 | CASSLHTGGQETQYF | TGTGCCAGCAGCTTACACACAGGGGGTCAAGAGACCCAGTACTTC
many | TRBJ2-3 | NA | TRBV6-1 | CASSEQEGGTDTQYF | TGTGCCAGCAGTGAACAAGAGGGAGGCACAGATACGCAGTATTTT
NA | TRBJ1-5 | NA | TRBV19 | CASSSRTRVGQPQHF | TGTGCCAGTAGTTCTCGGACGAGGGTAGGTCAGCCCCAGCATTTT
NA | TRBJ2-7 | TRBD1 | TRBV27 | CASRDRGSHEQYF | TGTGCCAGCCGGGACAGGGGATCCCACGAGCAGTACTTC
NA | TRBJ1-2 | TRBD1 | TRBV5-5 | CASSPGQPYGYTF | TGTGCCAGCAGCCCGGGACAGCCCTATGGCTACACCTTC
NA | TRBJ1-4 | NA | TRBV15 | CATSNTGVREKLFF | TGTGCCACCTCAAATACCGGGGTTCGTGAAAAACTGTTTTTT
NA | TRBJ1-2 | TRBD1 | TRBV27 | CASRRQGNYGYTF | TGTGCCAGCAGACGACAGGGGAACTATGGCTACACCTTC
NA | TRBJ1-4 | TRBD1 | TRBV6-6 | CASSQGGSNEKLFF | TGTGCCAGCAGTCAGGGGGGATCTAATGAAAAACTGTTTTTT
NA | TRBJ2-3 | NA | TRBV25-1 | CASSANRGAGTDTQYF | TGTGCCAGCAGTGCGAATCGGGGGGCGGGCACAGATACGCAGTATTTT
NA | TRBJ2-5 | NA | TRBV23-1 | CASSQPTTSQETQYF | TGCGCCAGCAGTCAACCGACTACTAGCCAAGAGACCCAGTACTTC
NA | TRBJ1-3 | NA | TRBV28 | CASSLGQYSGNTIYF | TGTGCCAGCAGTCTAGGACAGTACTCTGGAAACACCATATATTTT